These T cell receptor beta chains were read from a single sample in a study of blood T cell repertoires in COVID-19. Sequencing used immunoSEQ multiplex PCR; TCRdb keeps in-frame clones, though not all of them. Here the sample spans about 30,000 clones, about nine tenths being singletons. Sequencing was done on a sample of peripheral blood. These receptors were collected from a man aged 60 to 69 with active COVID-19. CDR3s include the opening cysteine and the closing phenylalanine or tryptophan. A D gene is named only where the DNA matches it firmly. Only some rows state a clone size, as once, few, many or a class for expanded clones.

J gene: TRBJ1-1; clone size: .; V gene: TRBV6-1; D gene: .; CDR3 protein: CASSEADFMNTEAFF; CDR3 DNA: TGTGCCAGCAGTGAAGCGGACTTCATGAACACTGAAGCTTTCTTT
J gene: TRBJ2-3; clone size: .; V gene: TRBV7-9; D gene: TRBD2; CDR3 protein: CASSSPGLAKADTQYF; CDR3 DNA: TGTGCCAGCAGCTCGCCGGGACTAGCAAAGGCAGATACGCAGTATTTT
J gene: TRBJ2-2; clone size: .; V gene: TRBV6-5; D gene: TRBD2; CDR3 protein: CASSPSGPGAGELFF; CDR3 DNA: TGTGCCAGCAGTCCTAGCGGGCCCGGCGCCGGGGAGCTGTTTTTT
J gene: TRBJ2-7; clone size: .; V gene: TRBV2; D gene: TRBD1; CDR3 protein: CASSARDRIYEQYF; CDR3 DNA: TGTGCCAGCAGTGCCAGGGACAGAATCTACGAGCAGTACTTC
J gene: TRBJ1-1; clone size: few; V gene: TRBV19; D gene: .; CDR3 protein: CASSIQQGLTFF; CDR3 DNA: TGTGCCAGTAGTATACAGCAGGGTTTGACTTTCTTT
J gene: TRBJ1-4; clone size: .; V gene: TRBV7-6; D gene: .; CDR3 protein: CASSLGGGALLGKLFF; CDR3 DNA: TGTGCCAGCAGCTTAGGTGGGGGCGCTCTCCTCGGAAAACTGTTTTTT
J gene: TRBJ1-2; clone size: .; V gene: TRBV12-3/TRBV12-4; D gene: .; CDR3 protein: CASRRADYGYTF; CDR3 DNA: TGTGCCAGCAGGAGGGCTGACTATGGCTACACCTTC
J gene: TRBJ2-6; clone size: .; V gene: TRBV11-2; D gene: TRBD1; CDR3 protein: CASSDIRDRGSPGANVLTF; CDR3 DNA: TGTGCCAGCAGCGACATTAGGGACAGGGGGTCCCCTGGGGCCAACGTCCTGACTTTC
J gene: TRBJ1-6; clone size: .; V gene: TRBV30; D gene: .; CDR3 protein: CAWSLARDTGFAYNSPLHF; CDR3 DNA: TGTGCCTGGAGTTTGGCCCGGGACACGGGGTTTGCGTATAATTCACCCCTCCACTTT
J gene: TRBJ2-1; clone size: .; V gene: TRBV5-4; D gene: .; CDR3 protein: CASSHTTDNEQFF; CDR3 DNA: TGTGCCAGCAGCCACACTACCGACAATGAGCAGTTCTTC
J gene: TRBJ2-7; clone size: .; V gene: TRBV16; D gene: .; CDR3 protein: CASSQLSSSPYEQYF; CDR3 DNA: TGTGCCAGCAGCCAGTTGTCGTCTTCTCCCTACGAGCAGTACTTC
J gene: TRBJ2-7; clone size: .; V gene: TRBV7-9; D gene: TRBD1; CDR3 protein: CASSPLETGGRYEQYF; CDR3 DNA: TGTGCCAGCAGCCCACTTGAGACAGGGGGGAGGTACGAGCAGTACTTC
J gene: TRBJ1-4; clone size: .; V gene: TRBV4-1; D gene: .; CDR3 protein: CASSQASAGDEKLFF; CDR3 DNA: TGCGCCAGCAGCCAAGCTTCGGCAGGGGATGAAAAACTGTTTTTT
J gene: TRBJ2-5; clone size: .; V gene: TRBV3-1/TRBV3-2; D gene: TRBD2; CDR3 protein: CASSPEFGDRGAQYF; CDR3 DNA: TGTGCCAGCAGCCCCGAGTTCGGCGATCGGGGGGCCCAGTACTTC
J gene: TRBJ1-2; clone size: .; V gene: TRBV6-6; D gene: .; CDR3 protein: CASTTTGGAGYGYTF; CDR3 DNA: TGTGCCAGCACCACAACGGGGGGCGCGGGCTATGGCTACACCTTC
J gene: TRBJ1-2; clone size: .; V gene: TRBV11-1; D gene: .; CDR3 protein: CASSLEQDRGYTF; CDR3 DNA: TGTGCCAGCAGCTTAGAGCAGGATCGCGGCTACACCTTC
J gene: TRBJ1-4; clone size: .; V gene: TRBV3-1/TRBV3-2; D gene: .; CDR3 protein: CASSQDGGANEKLFF; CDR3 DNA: TGTGCCAGCAGCCAAGATGGGGGGGCTAATGAAAAACTGTTTTTT
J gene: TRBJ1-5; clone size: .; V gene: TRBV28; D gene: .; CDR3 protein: CASHDGSRQWPQHF; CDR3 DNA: TGTGCCAGTCACGACGGCTCCCGACAATGGCCCCAGCATTTT
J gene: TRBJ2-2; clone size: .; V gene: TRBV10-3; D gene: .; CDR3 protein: CAISESSILGELFF; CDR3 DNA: TGTGCCATCAGTGAGTCGAGTATCCTCGGGGAGCTGTTTTTT
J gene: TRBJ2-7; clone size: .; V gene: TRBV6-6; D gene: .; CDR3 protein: CASSSRQIGGDEQYF; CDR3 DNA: TGTGCCAGCAGCAGTAGACAGATTGGTGGGGACGAGCAGTACTTC
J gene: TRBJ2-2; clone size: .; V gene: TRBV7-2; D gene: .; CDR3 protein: CAIHPGRGNTGELFF; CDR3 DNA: TGTGCCATACACCCAGGGCGGGGGAACACCGGGGAGCTGTTTTTT
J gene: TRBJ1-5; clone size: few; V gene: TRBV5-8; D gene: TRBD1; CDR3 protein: CASSPGTGFYGNQPQHF; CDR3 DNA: TGTGCCAGCAGTCCCGGGACAGGGTTCTATGGCAATCAGCCCCAGCATTTT
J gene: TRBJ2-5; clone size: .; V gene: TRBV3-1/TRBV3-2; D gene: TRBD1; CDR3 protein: CASSPDRVQETQYF; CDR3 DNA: TGTGCCAGCAGCCCGGACAGGGTACAAGAGACCCAGTACTTC
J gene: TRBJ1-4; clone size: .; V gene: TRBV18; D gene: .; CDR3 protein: CASSRSGDEKLFF; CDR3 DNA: TGTGCCAGCTCACGCTCGGGGGATGAAAAACTGTTTTTT
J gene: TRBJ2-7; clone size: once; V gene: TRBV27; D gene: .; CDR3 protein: CASGRDLSSYEQYF; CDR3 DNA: TGTGCCAGCGGCCGGGATTTGAGCTCCTACGAGCAGTACTTC
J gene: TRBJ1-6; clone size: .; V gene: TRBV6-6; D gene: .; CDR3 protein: CASSFYMNSPLHF; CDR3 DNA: TGTGCCAGCAGTTTTTATATGAATTCACCCCTCCACTTT
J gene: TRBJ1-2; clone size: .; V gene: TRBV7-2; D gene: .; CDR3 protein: CASSQTANYGYTF; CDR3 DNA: TGTGCCAGCAGCCAGACAGCTAACTATGGCTACACCTTC
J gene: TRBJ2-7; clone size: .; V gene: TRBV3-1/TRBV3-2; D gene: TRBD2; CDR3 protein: CASSQAFLAGGEQYF; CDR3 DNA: TGTGCCAGCAGCCAAGCATTTCTAGCGGGGGGCGAGCAGTACTTC
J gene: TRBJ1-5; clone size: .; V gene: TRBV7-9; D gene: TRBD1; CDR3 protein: CASSLSQGLGPQHF; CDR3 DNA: TGTGCCAGCAGCCTATCACAGGGGTTGGGTCCCCAGCATTTT
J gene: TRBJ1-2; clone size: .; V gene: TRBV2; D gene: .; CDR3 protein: CASNTNRGHPYYGYTF; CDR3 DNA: TGTGCCAGCAATACAAACCGGGGACATCCTTATTATGGCTACACCTTC
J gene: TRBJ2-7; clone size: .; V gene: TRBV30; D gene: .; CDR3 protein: CASRGGAASYEQYF; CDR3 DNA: TGTGCTTCGAGGGGGGGGGCGGCCTCCTACGAGCAGTACTTC
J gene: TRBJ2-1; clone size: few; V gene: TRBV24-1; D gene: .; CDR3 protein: CATSDSWDSPEQFF; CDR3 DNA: TGTGCCACCAGTGATTCCTGGGACTCTCCTGAGCAGTTCTTC
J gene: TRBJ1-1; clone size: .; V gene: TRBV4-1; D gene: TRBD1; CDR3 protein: CASSQSGGGTEAFF; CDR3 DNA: TGCGCCAGCAGCCAATCAGGGGGTGGTACTGAAGCTTTCTTT
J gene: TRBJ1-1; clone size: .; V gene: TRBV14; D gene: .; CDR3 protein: CASSPRINTEAFF; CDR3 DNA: TGTGCCAGCAGCCCCAGGATAAACACTGAAGCTTTCTTT
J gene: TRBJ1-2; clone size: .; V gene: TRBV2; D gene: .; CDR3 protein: CASSERQKRDGYTF; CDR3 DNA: TGTGCCAGCAGTGAACGGCAGAAACGGGATGGCTACACCTTC
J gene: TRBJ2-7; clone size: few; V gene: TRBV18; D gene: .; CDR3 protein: CASSGLNEQYF; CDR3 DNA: TGTGCCAGCTCAGGACTGAACGAGCAGTACTTC
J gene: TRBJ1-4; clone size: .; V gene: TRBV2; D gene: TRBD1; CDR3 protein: CASTPRGREKLFF; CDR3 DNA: TGTGCCAGCACCCCCAGGGGGCGAGAAAAACTGTTTTTT
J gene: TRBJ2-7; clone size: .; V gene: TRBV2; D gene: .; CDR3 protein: CASSPRTNEQYF; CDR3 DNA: TGTGCCAGCAGTCCGAGAACCAACGAGCAGTACTTC
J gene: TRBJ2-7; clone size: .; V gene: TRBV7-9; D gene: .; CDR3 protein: CASSSSAGRAIYYEQYF; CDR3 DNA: TGTGCCAGCAGCTCCTCAGCGGGCAGGGCCATTTACTACGAGCAGTACTTC
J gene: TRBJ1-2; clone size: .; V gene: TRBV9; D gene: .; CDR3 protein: CASSVYPGDVYGYTF; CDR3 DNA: TGTGCCAGCAGCGTCTATCCAGGCGACGTCTATGGCTACACCTTC
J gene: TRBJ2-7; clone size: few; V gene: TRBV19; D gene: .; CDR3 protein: CASRTRAVSYEQYF; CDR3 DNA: TGTGCCAGTAGGACGCGGGCAGTCTCCTACGAGCAGTACTTC
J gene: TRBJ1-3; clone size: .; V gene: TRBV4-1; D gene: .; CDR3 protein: CASSQDPGRGNTIYF; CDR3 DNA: TGCGCCAGCAGCCAAGACCCTGGGAGAGGAAACACCATATATTTT
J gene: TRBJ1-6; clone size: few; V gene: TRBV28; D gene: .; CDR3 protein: CASSRGTAYNSPLHF; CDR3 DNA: TGTGCCAGCAGTCGGGGGACCGCGTATAATTCACCCCTCCACTTT
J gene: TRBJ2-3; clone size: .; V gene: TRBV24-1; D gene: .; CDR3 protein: CATSDRAETGADTQYF; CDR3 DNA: TGTGCCACCAGTGATCGGGCCGAGACGGGAGCAGATACGCAGTATTTT
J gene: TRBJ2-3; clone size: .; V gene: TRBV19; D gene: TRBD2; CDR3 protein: CASSIRTGGSDTQYF; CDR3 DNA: TGTGCCAGTAGTATAAGGACGGGGGGATCAGATACGCAGTATTTT